The rows below give T cell receptor beta chains drawn from one sample of a study of T cell responses to AZD1222 COVID-19 vaccine. Data came from immunoSEQ multiplex PCR; TCRdb stores just in-frame clones and leaves some out. Of some 150,000 clones in the sample, under 95% are singletons; the top ten hold roughly 4.7%. Sequences were derived from peripheral blood, sampled on day 0 of AZD1222 vaccination. Source of these receptors: an adult in good health. Both conserved end residues are part of each CDR3. Fields, in order: V gene, clone size, CDR3 length, D gene, J gene, CDR3 DNA, CDR3 protein. D genes are given only for firm matches. For some rows the clone size is stated as once, few or many, or as a class when expanded; others skip it.

V: TRBV28
size: NA
length: 15
D: TRBD2
J: TRBJ2-3
DNA: TGTGCCAGCGCACTAGCGGGACCAAGCACAGATACGCAGTATTTT
CDR3: CASALAGPSTDTQYF

V: TRBV3-1/TRBV3-2
size: NA
length: 17
D: TRBD1
J: TRBJ1-3
DNA: TGTGCCAGCAGCCAAGTTTTGGGACAGAGCTCTGGAAACACCATATATTTT
CDR3: CASSQVLGQSSGNTIYF

V: TRBV6-2/TRBV6-3
size: NA
length: 15
D: TRBD1
J: TRBJ2-1
DNA: TGTGCCAGCAGTCAACGCGGACAGGGAGGCACTGAGCAGTTCTTC
CDR3: CASSQRGQGGTEQFF

V: TRBV28
size: NA
length: 14
D: NA
J: TRBJ2-7
DNA: TGTGCCAGCAGTCGTACCGGGTCCCCCTACGAGCAGTACTTC
CDR3: CASSRTGSPYEQYF

V: TRBV18
size: NA
length: 12
D: NA
J: TRBJ1-5
DNA: TGTGCCAGCTCACCCAGTAATCAGCCCCAGCATTTT
CDR3: CASSPSNQPQHF

V: TRBV7-9
size: NA
length: 15
D: NA
J: TRBJ1-2
DNA: TGTGCCAGCAGTCGCACCGGATACCAGAACTATGGCTACACCTTC
CDR3: CASSRTGYQNYGYTF

V: TRBV5-1
size: NA
length: 15
D: NA
J: TRBJ1-1
DNA: TGCGCCAGCAGCTTGGATCCGGGGGACTACACTGAAGCTTTCTTT
CDR3: CASSLDPGDYTEAFF

V: TRBV11-2
size: once
length: 16
D: TRBD1
J: TRBJ1-1
DNA: TGTGCCAGCAGCTTAAGGGGGCCAGGGGCAAACACTGAAGCTTTCTTT
CDR3: CASSLRGPGANTEAFF

V: TRBV27
size: NA
length: 16
D: NA
J: TRBJ2-7
DNA: TGTGCCAGCAGTTTACGCCCCTCATCCCGTTTCCACGAGCAGTACTTC
CDR3: CASSLRPSSRFHEQYF

V: TRBV29-1
size: NA
length: 12
D: NA
J: TRBJ1-5
DNA: TGCAGCGTTCAAATGGGGGATCAGCCCCAGCATTTT
CDR3: CSVQMGDQPQHF

V: TRBV6-5
size: NA
length: 11
D: NA
J: TRBJ1-4
DNA: TGTGCCAGCAGCCCCACTGAAAAACTGTTTTTT
CDR3: CASSPTEKLFF

V: TRBV9
size: NA
length: 14
D: NA
J: TRBJ2-3
DNA: TGTGCCAGCAGCCCGCGGACAGTAGCAGATACGCAGTATTTT
CDR3: CASSPRTVADTQYF

V: TRBV27
size: NA
length: 15
D: TRBD1
J: TRBJ1-2
DNA: TGTGCCAGCAGGTCTCTCGGACAGGGGAACTATGGCTACACCTTC
CDR3: CASRSLGQGNYGYTF

V: TRBV5-1
size: NA
length: 13
D: TRBD2
J: TRBJ2-1
DNA: TGCGCCAGCAGCCTAACTCTAGCGGAAGAGCAGTTCTTC
CDR3: CASSLTLAEEQFF

V: TRBV5-1
size: once
length: 12
D: TRBD2
J: TRBJ2-7
DNA: TGCGCCACCGAGACTAGCGGGATCGAGCAGTACTTC
CDR3: CATETSGIEQYF

V: TRBV7-3
size: NA
length: 13
D: TRBD2
J: TRBJ2-1
DNA: TGTGCCAGCAGCCCGGGACTATCGAATGAGCAGTTCTTC
CDR3: CASSPGLSNEQFF

V: TRBV12-3/TRBV12-4
size: NA
length: 13
D: NA
J: TRBJ1-6
DNA: TGTGCCAGCAGTCCCTACCGGGGTACACCCCTCCACTTT
CDR3: CASSPYRGTPLHF

V: TRBV6-2/TRBV6-3
size: few
length: 16
D: TRBD1
J: TRBJ1-1
DNA: TGTGCCAGCAGTTACAATTGGGTGTCAGGGGGTACTGAAGCTTTCTTT
CDR3: CASSYNWVSGGTEAFF

V: TRBV18
size: NA
length: 13
D: TRBD2
J: TRBJ2-7
DNA: TGTGCCAGCTCACAGACTAGCAGCTACGAGCAGTACTTC
CDR3: CASSQTSSYEQYF

V: TRBV28
size: NA
length: 14
D: TRBD1
J: TRBJ1-6
DNA: TGTGCCAGCATCCCGGGACAGGTCAATTCACCCCTCCACTTT
CDR3: CASIPGQVNSPLHF

V: TRBV4-3
size: once
length: 14
D: NA
J: TRBJ1-3
DNA: TGCGCCAGCAGCCAAGAAACTACCCGAAACACCATATATTTT
CDR3: CASSQETTRNTIYF

V: TRBV7-8
size: NA
length: 14
D: TRBD2
J: TRBJ2-5
DNA: TGTGCCAGCTTGGGGGGAGGGTCCGGAACGACCCAGTACTTC
CDR3: CASLGGGSGTTQYF

V: TRBV11-1
size: NA
length: 15
D: TRBD2
J: TRBJ2-1
DNA: TGTGCCAGCAGCCCCCTCACTAGCGGGAGAGGTGAGCAGTTCTTC
CDR3: CASSPLTSGRGEQFF

V: TRBV7-2
size: NA
length: 13
D: NA
J: TRBJ2-5
DNA: TGTGCCAGCAGTTGGGGGCGGTTGGAGACCCAGTACTTC
CDR3: CASSWGRLETQYF

V: TRBV4-3
size: NA
length: 18
D: NA
J: TRBJ2-5
DNA: TGCGCCAGCAGCCAAGATACCCGGGGGCTTATTCTAAGGAAGACCCAGTACTTC
CDR3: CASSQDTRGLILRKTQYF

V: TRBV5-3
size: few
length: 16
D: NA
J: TRBJ2-7
DNA: TGTGCCAGAAGTACCGACCCGTGGCAGGGAATTTACGAGCAGTACTTC
CDR3: CARSTDPWQGIYEQYF